The 16 T cell receptor beta chains below come from one sample, sequenced in a study of blood T cell repertoires in COVID-19. TCRdb's table, derived via immunoSEQ multiplex PCR, lists solely in-frame clones and lacks some. The table has about 220,000 clones, about four fifths seen once. The sequenced material came from peripheral blood. The receptors here all came from an older woman with acute or convalescent COVID-19.

The rearrangement uses TRBV27 and TRBJ2-7; D remains unclear. The V gene's germline CDR1 is MNHEY and CDR2 SMNVEV (reference sequence). Between the trimmed V and J ends, which lost 9 bases and 0 bases, there was a span of 15 bases. This CDR3 comprises 14 residues. CDR3 in DNA: TGTGCCAGTATGACATCTCTGAGCTCCTACGAGCAGTACTTC. Amino acids: CASMTSLSSYEQYF.

J is TRBJ1-2 and V is TRBV7-9; D remains unclear. The CDR3 is 13 amino acids. Trimming cost V 5 bases and J 8 bases, with 15 bases left between them. Germline assignment: CDR1 SEHNR and CDR2 FQNEAQ (reference sequence). CDR3: CASSLTEFGGYTF. CDR3 coding DNA: TGTGCCAGCAGCCTGACCGAGTTCGGGGGCTACACCTTC.

V and J are TRBV29-1 and TRBJ1-2; no definite D call. The CDR3 spans 12 residues. Trimming left V 4 bases short and J 6 bases short, with 12 bases between. CDR1 is SQVTM, CDR2 ANQGSEA, per germline. This CDR3 reads CSVVLGGDGYTF. CDR3 DNA: TGCAGCGTTGTATTAGGAGGCGATGGCTACACCTTC.

The genes are TRBV10-3 and TRBJ1-1; D possibly corresponds to TRBD1 (6 bases). Germline lookup yields CDR1 ENHRY and CDR2 SYGVKD. The CDR3 sequence is 13 residues long. The V end was cut by 5 bases, the J end by 8 bases, with 15 bases between. The CDR3 region has the DNA TGTGCCATCAGTTTTCAGGGGACCGGAGAAGCTTTCTTT. Encoded protein: CAISFQGTGEAFF.

This chain links TRBV5-1 with TRBJ1-4; perhaps TRBD1 as D (6 bases). The V and J ends lost 0 bases and 0 bases respectively, with 6 bases between them. The CDR3 totals 15 residues. The germline CDR1 and CDR2 sequences are SGHRS and YFSETQ. As DNA, the CDR3 is TGCGCCAGCAGCTTGGGACAGGCAACTAATGAAAAACTGTTTTTT. Its translation: CASSLGQATNEKLFF.

This clone was detected only once. The V gene is TRBV30, the J gene TRBJ2-5; perhaps TRBD2 as D (6 bases). This CDR3 comprises 12 residues. V lost 5 bases and J 2 bases, leaving 9 bases between the germline ends. CDR1 and CDR2 (germline): GTSNPN, SVGIG (reference sequence). The CDR3 DNA reads as TGTGCCTGGGCCAGCGGGCAAGAGACCCAGTACTTC. This sequence encodes CAWASGQETQYF. Using reference TRBV30 and TRBJ2-5 for the parts outside the CDR3, the full variable domain is SQTIHQWPATLVQPVGSPLSLECTVEGTSNPNLYWYRQAAGRGLQLLFYSVGIGQISSEVPQNLSASRPQDRQFILSSKKLLLSDSGFYLCAWASGQETQYFGPGTRLLVL.

V is TRBV16 and J is TRBJ1-3; TRBD1 matches at 9 bases. The CDR3 is 16 amino acids. V shed 1 base and J 4 bases; nucleotides not matched to a gene: 5. From germline, CDR1 is KGHSY and CDR2 FQNENV. The CDR3 DNA reads TGTGCCAGCAGCCAATGGACAGGGGTATCGGGAAACACCATATATTTT. Translating it yields CASSQWTGVSGNTIYF.

In this sample, this clone turned up a few times. This CDR3 reads CASSLIEGARAGYTF. Written as DNA, the CDR3 is TGTGCCAGCAGCTTAATTGAAGGGGCTCGCGCTGGCTACACCTTC. The rearrangement uses TRBV7-2 and TRBJ1-2; a possible D gene is TRBD1 (5 bases). The CDR3 has 15 amino acids. Trimming removed 2 bases from V and 7 bases from J, with 17 bases in between. Germline values: CDR1 SGHTA, CDR2 FQGNSA.

V and J are TRBV6-5 and TRBJ1-1, with 10 nucleotides matching TRBD1. Trimming at V came to 8 bases and at J to 5 bases, leaving 8 bases not matched to a gene. Germline CDR1 MNHEY, CDR2 SVGAGI. There are 14 residues in the CDR3. CDR3 coding DNA: TGTGCCAGCGGCCGACAGGGGGCGGGAACTGAAGCTTTCTTT. The encoded protein is CASGRQGAGTEAFF.

This clone was seen many times. The rearrangement links TRBV12-3 or TRBV12-4 to TRBJ2-3; 9 nucleotides agree with TRBD1. The CDR3 spans 12 residues. V shed 6 bases and J 9 bases; nucleotides not matched to a gene: 4. As DNA, the CDR3 is TGTGCCAGCAGCTCGGACAGGGGCACGCAGTATTTT. Amino acids: CASSSDRGTQYF.

This chain uses TRBV7-9 with TRBJ1-6; 7 bases match TRBD1. Germline-derived CDR1 and CDR2 are SEHNR and FQNEAQ (reference sequence). Trimming cost V 4 bases and J 6 bases; bases outside gene matches: 0. There are 13 residues in the CDR3. CDR3 region: CASSSGGNSPLHF. In DNA, the CDR3 is TGTGCCAGCAGCTCAGGGGGTAATTCACCCCTCCACTTT.

This chain uses TRBV25-1 with TRBJ2-7, with TRBD2 as a possible D gene (6 bases). Germline V gives CDR1 MGHDK, CDR2 SYGVNS. V lost 2 bases, J lost 1 base, and 12 bases lay in between. This CDR3 is 15 amino acids long. CDR3 nucleotides: TGTGCCAGCAGTGAAACGGGGGTTCTTTCCTACGAGCAGTACTTC. This encodes CASSETGVLSYEQYF.

The J gene is TRBJ1-1, the V gene TRBV14; D call uncertain. Germline CDR1 and CDR2: SGHDN and FVKESK. The germline V and J ends were trimmed by 4 bases and 2 bases, with 11 bases remaining between them. The CDR3 contains 14 residues. As DNA, the CDR3 is TGTGCCAGCAGCCTCGCCCGTAGAAACACTGAAGCTTTCTTT. It codes for CASSLARRNTEAFF.

This chain uses TRBV6-2 or TRBV6-3 with TRBJ1-2; 10 nucleotides line up with TRBD1. V was pared by 2 bases and J by 7 bases, with 13 bases of the junction left unmatched. The CDR3 is 17 amino acids. Germline assignment: CDR1 MNHEY and CDR2 SVGEGT. CDR3 sequence: CASSYRPGTGDLPGYTF. DNA of the CDR3: TGTGCCAGCAGTTACCGCCCCGGGACAGGGGACCTTCCTGGCTACACCTTC.

This clone was detected once. The chain joins TRBV7-9 to TRBJ1-3; 7 nucleotides line up with TRBD1. V dropped 3 bases and J dropped 6; count of bases not matched to a gene: 8. CDR1 and CDR2 from the germline V gene are SEHNR and FQNEAQ (reference sequence). CDR3 length: 15 amino acids. The CDR3 loop is CASSLSGTDANTIYF. DNA for the CDR3: TGTGCCAGCAGCTTGTCCGGGACAGACGCAAACACCATATATTTT.

This clone was recorded a few times. The gene calls are TRBV7-6 and TRBJ2-3, with D tentatively TRBD2 (7 bases). Between the trimmed V and J ends, which lost 1 base and 1 base, there was a span of 15 bases. The CDR3 sequence is 17 residues long. The germline CDR1 and CDR2 sequences are SGHVS and FNYEAQ. Here the CDR3 reads CASSLGGGPPGTDTQYF. In DNA, the CDR3 is TGTGCCAGCAGCTTAGGGGGGGGGCCGCCGGGCACAGATACGCAGTATTTT.